A selection of T cell receptor beta chains follows, all from one sample in a study of T cell responses to AZD1222 COVID-19 vaccine. Sequencing used immunoSEQ multiplex PCR; TCRdb keeps in-frame clones, though not all of them. The sample contains about 110,000 clones, roughly nine tenths of which appear only once. Sequencing used peripheral blood, obtained on day 0 of AZD1222 vaccination. The receptors here all came from an adult in good health. Each CDR3 is given without its conserved first and last residue. A D gene is named only where the DNA matches it firmly. Size values are once, few and many counts, or a class for expanded clones, and some rows have none.

V	D	J	size	CDR3
TRBV9	.	TRBJ1-3	.	ASSPTGGAVGNTIY
TRBV10-1	TRBD2	TRBJ2-1	.	ASSEGLAGQF
TRBV5-1	.	TRBJ2-1	.	ASSQEGSSYNEQF
TRBV5-4	.	TRBJ2-3	.	ASSLEQGTDTQY
TRBV12-3/TRBV12-4	.	TRBJ1-2	.	ASSLVGIGYT
TRBV7-3	TRBD1	TRBJ2-5	.	ASSPQPGQGETQY
TRBV20-1	.	TRBJ2-3	.	SASHKRFTDTQY
TRBV7-8	.	TRBJ2-5	.	ASSPRGFDSVGTQY
TRBV5-8	.	TRBJ1-1	.	ASSLRGGVYTEAF
TRBV6-6	TRBD2	TRBJ2-1	.	ASSSTSGPF
TRBV7-9	.	TRBJ1-3	.	ASSLVSLGPGNTIY
TRBV7-2	TRBD1	TRBJ1-5	.	ASSPQGVDQPQH
TRBV7-9	TRBD1	TRBJ1-5	.	ASSATGVSQPQH
TRBV14	TRBD1	TRBJ2-5	.	ASRRGQLETQY
TRBV9	.	TRBJ1-1	.	ASSVAWGAAEAF
TRBV6-5	TRBD1	TRBJ1-2	.	ASGLTGGVQGYT
TRBV19	.	TRBJ2-7	.	ASRDTSYEQY
TRBV5-1	.	TRBJ1-4	.	ASSLGGTPNEKLF
TRBV3-1/TRBV3-2	.	TRBJ1-1	once	ASSQDGSIGTEAF
TRBV7-7	.	TRBJ2-3	.	ASSLSGLSTDTQY
TRBV4-1	.	TRBJ1-2	.	ASSQDSGVQTSDYGYT
TRBV24-1	TRBD2	TRBJ2-5	.	ATSDFGILPTSGQETQY
TRBV6-4	.	TRBJ2-3	.	ASTKEASSTDTQY
TRBV4-2	TRBD2	TRBJ2-7	.	ASSQGGELAGYEQY
TRBV12-3/TRBV12-4	.	TRBJ2-3	.	ASSRSTDTQY
TRBV2	.	TRBJ1-5	.	ASSALGARQPQH
TRBV7-9	.	TRBJ2-1	.	ASSLARQGLDNEQF
TRBV10-2	TRBD1	TRBJ1-1	.	ASSLPGQGDTEAF
TRBV18	TRBD1	TRBJ2-7	.	ASSPPGQGWVYEQY
TRBV5-1	TRBD1	TRBJ2-3	.	ASSLVGQGAGDTQY
TRBV30	.	TRBJ2-7	.	AWSRAYEQY
TRBV14	.	TRBJ2-5	.	ASSQGLRETQY
TRBV10-2	.	TRBJ1-5	.	ASSGTANQPQH
TRBV19	.	TRBJ1-1	.	ASSIDTGYVAF
TRBV6-5	.	TRBJ1-2	once	ASSTGNYGYT
TRBV7-9	.	TRBJ1-4	.	ASIAGGSNEKLF
TRBV5-1	TRBD2	TRBJ2-7	.	ASSPMTSVYEQY
TRBV7-2	TRBD2	TRBJ2-1	.	ASSPTLAGGPYEQF
TRBV7-9	TRBD2	TRBJ2-3	.	ASSLTGGTSTDTQY
TRBV7-3	TRBD1	TRBJ2-6	.	ASSLTGTGPPGANVLT
TRBV18	TRBD2	TRBJ2-2	.	ASTRDYRNTGELF
TRBV27	.	TRBJ2-7	.	ASSTSGFRYEQY
TRBV7-9	.	TRBJ2-3	.	ASRPGEASTDTQY
TRBV6-1	.	TRBJ1-1	.	ASSELWSGTEAF
TRBV19	.	TRBJ1-6	.	ASSIQGNSPLH
TRBV15	.	TRBJ1-5	.	ATSRDREFGQPQH